A selection of T cell receptor beta chains follows, all from one sample in a study of long-term antiretroviral therapy in people with HIV. Method: immunoSEQ multiplex PCR; TCRdb's copy keeps in-frame clones and lacks some. Altogether about 29,000 clones are present, 88% being singletons, with the ten largest covering roughly 7.3%. This specimen consisted of unsorted PBMCs, obtained roughly 5 years before starting antiretroviral therapy. These TCRs come from a man aged 50 to 59 with HIV. CDR3s include the opening cysteine and the closing phenylalanine or tryptophan. A D gene is named only where the DNA matches it firmly. Part of the rows lack a size; the others show once, few, many or a class for expanded clones.

>TRBJ2-7|TRBV14|NA|TRBD2
CASSQGGTSGLTYEQYF
TGTGCCAGCAGCCAAGGCGGGACTAGCGGATTAACCTACGAGCAGTACTTC
>TRBJ1-5|TRBV5-6|NA|NA
CASSLGYRSNQPQHF
TGTGCCAGCAGCTTGGGGTACCGTAGCAATCAGCCCCAGCATTTT
>TRBJ1-6|TRBV28|NA|NA
CASSLSGVRQGYYNSPLHF
TGTGCCAGCAGTTTATCAGGGGTACGTCAGGGGTACTATAATTCACCCCTCCACTTT
>TRBJ2-7|TRBV5-1|NA|TRBD2
CASSWITGTSGSYEQYF
TGCGCCAGCAGCTGGATAACCGGGACTAGCGGCTCCTACGAGCAGTACTTC
>TRBJ2-3|TRBV7-8|NA|NA
CASSYWTASPISDTQYF
TGTGCCAGCAGCTACTGGACCGCTTCACCCATCTCAGATACGCAGTATTTT
>TRBJ2-1|TRBV4-3|NA|NA
CASSEIRSSYNEQFF
TGCGCCAGCAGCGAAATACGTTCATCCTACAATGAGCAGTTCTTC
>TRBJ2-3|TRBV11-2|NA|TRBD1
CASSLNAAGGTQYF
TGTGCCAGCAGCTTAAACGCGGCAGGGGGTACGCAGTATTTT
>TRBJ2-7|TRBV7-2|NA|NA
CASSLFSYEQYF
TGTGCCAGCAGCCTTTTTTCCTACGAGCAGTACTTC
>TRBJ1-5|TRBV5-6|NA|NA
CASSLGRGGFQPQHF
TGTGCCAGCAGCTTGGGCAGGGGAGGATTTCAGCCCCAGCATTTT
>TRBJ2-2|TRBV28|NA|TRBD1
CATPKTGEQNTGELFF
TGTGCCACCCCCAAAACAGGGGAGCAGAACACCGGGGAGCTGTTTTTT
>TRBJ2-3|TRBV2|NA|NA
CASSEASGAWRTDTQYF
TGTGCCAGCAGTGAAGCGTCCGGGGCCTGGAGGACAGATACGCAGTATTTT
>TRBJ2-7|TRBV6-5|NA|TRBD2
CASSSSGSGGSYEQYF
TGTGCCAGCAGTTCCTCGGGGAGCGGGGGCTCCTACGAGCAGTACTTC
>TRBJ2-1|TRBV7-8|NA|NA
CASSLEVVGMFQNEQFF
TGTGCCAGCAGCTTAGAGGTTGTGGGGATGTTTCAAAATGAGCAGTTCTTC
>TRBJ2-4|TRBV6-6|NA|NA
CASTRDGLAENIQYF
TGTGCCAGCACCCGGGACGGTCTGGCCGAAAACATTCAGTACTTC
>TRBJ2-3|TRBV29-1|NA|TRBD2
CSVGTSGGFTDTQYF
TGCAGCGTAGGGACTAGCGGGGGTTTCACAGATACGCAGTATTTT
>TRBJ2-1|TRBV7-2|NA|TRBD2
CASSLTGTSSYNEQFF
TGTGCCAGCAGCCTAACCGGGACTAGTTCCTACAATGAGCAGTTCTTC
>TRBJ1-5|TRBV5-6|NA|NA
CASSLRDQPQHF
TGTGCCAGCAGCTTGAGGGACCAGCCCCAGCATTTT
>TRBJ1-1|TRBV9|few|NA
CASNHDGTTEAFF
TGTGCCAGCAACCATGATGGGACCACTGAAGCTTTCTTT
>TRBJ1-2|TRBV29-1|NA|NA
CSVGFGELNYGYTF
TGCAGCGTTGGGTTTGGAGAGCTTAACTATGGCTACACCTTC
>TRBJ2-7|TRBV28|NA|NA
CASSWPGRGPREQYF
TGTGCCAGCAGTTGGCCAGGGCGAGGTCCGAGGGAGCAGTACTTC
>TRBJ1-2|TRBV30|NA|NA
CAWSVRENGYTF
TGTGCCTGGAGTGTACGAGAGAATGGCTACACCTTC
>TRBJ2-7|TRBV7-9|NA|NA
CASSFGGLSYEQYF
TGTGCCAGCAGCTTTGGGGGGTTATCCTACGAGCAGTACTTC
>TRBJ1-4|TRBV18|NA|NA
CASSPRFTEKLFF
TGTGCCAGCTCACCCCGGTTTACTGAAAAACTGTTTTTT
>TRBJ1-2|TRBV7-9|once|NA
CASSSSGTRGTF
TGTGCCAGCAGCTCTTCCGGGACCCGAGGCACCTTC
>TRBJ1-1|TRBV7-2|NA|NA
CASSPQAANTEAFF
TGTGCCAGCAGCCCCCAGGCCGCGAACACTGAAGCTTTCTTT
>TRBJ2-7|TRBV6-5|once|NA
CASRPYAGPHIEQYF
TGTGCCAGCAGACCTTACGCGGGACCGCATATCGAGCAGTACTTC
>TRBJ1-4|TRBV7-8|NA|NA
CASSLFRGSNEKLFF
TGTGCCAGCAGCCTCTTCAGGGGTTCTAATGAAAAACTGTTTTTT
>TRBJ2-5|TRBV2|NA|TRBD1
CASSTGTGTETQYF
TGTGCCAGCAGTACCGGGACAGGGACCGAGACCCAGTACTTC
>TRBJ1-3|TRBV18|NA|NA
CASSPTAQGSSGNTIYF
TGTGCCAGCTCACCCACGGCCCAGGGGAGCTCTGGAAACACCATATATTTT
>TRBJ2-3|TRBV10-3|NA|TRBD1
CAISELRGIDTQYF
TGTGCCATCAGTGAACTCAGGGGGATTGATACGCAGTATTTT
>TRBJ2-2|TRBV6-1|once|NA
CASNLDPTSTGELFF
TGTGCCAGCAATTTAGATCCCACGAGCACCGGGGAGCTGTTTTTT
>TRBJ2-2|TRBV5-1|NA|NA
CASSYDYTGELFF
TGCGCCAGCAGCTATGATTACACCGGGGAGCTGTTTTTT
>TRBJ1-5|TRBV6-5|few|TRBD1
CASSYRDRGTWPQHF
TGTGCCAGCAGCTACCGGGACAGAGGGACTTGGCCCCAGCATTTT
>TRBJ2-5|TRBV6-1|NA|TRBD1
CASSGQGVETQYF
TGTGCCAGCAGTGGACAGGGAGTAGAGACCCAGTACTTC
>TRBJ2-5|TRBV5-1|NA|NA
CASSLAGVNQETQYF
TGCGCCAGCAGCTTGGCGGGAGTAAACCAAGAGACCCAGTACTTC
>TRBJ2-7|TRBV6-5|once|NA
CASSPPGGREQYF
TGTGCCAGCAGCCCCCCCGGCGGAAGGGAGCAGTACTTC
>TRBJ2-7|TRBV28|NA|TRBD1
CASTPGGRFSYEQYF
TGTGCCAGCACTCCAGGGGGTCGATTCTCCTACGAGCAGTACTTC
>TRBJ2-7|TRBV11-2|NA|NA
CASNLDRTYEQYF
TGTGCCAGCAACTTGGACCGAACCTACGAGCAGTACTTC
>TRBJ1-1|TRBV5-6|NA|NA
CASSRPRPNTEAFF
TGTGCCAGCAGCCGCCCGCGGCCGAACACTGAAGCTTTCTTT
>TRBJ2-3|TRBV2|NA|NA
CASSDVGLEHTDTQYF
TGTGCCAGCAGTGATGTAGGCCTAGAGCACACAGATACGCAGTATTTT
>TRBJ1-2|TRBV7-2|NA|NA
CASSPGGGANYGYTF
TGTGCCAGCAGCCCAGGCGGGGGAGCTAACTATGGCTACACCTTC
>TRBJ2-1|TRBV27|NA|NA
CASSLARGSGYNEQFF
TGTGCCAGCAGTTTAGCCCGGGGTAGCGGCTACAATGAGCAGTTCTTC